This TCR beta chain was captured in a study of cytomegalovirus exposure and HLA in healthy donors. Measured with immunoSEQ multiplex PCR; TCRdb has only the in-frame clones, and not every one. The table lists about 160,000 clones, about 90% of them singletons. The validation cohort, a group of over a hundred subjects, included the donors and was separate from the approximately 670-subject first cohort. Study findings and constraints: Accounts indicate the classifier identified cytomegalovirus status with strong specificity and sensitivity. According to a later analysis, TCR clusters from the first cohort tended to co-occur in the roughly 130 validation repertoires.

Per the germline V gene, CDR1 is LNHNV and CDR2 is YYDKDF (reference sequence). The CDR3 extends over 17 amino acids. Germline trimming cut 5 bases from V and 5 bases from J; bases unmatched to any gene: 11. The table lists this clone with a count of one. As yet, its antigen is unknown. The gene calls are TRBV15 and TRBJ2-2; 10 bases align to TRBD1. The source of this sequence is a man aged 18 to 30 in good health and CMV-seropositive. The sample was PBMCs. The CDR3 is CATSAWERQGATGELFF. The CDR3, as DNA: TGTGCCACCAGCGCCTGGGAACGACAGGGGGCAACCGGGGAGCTGTTTTTT.